The T cell receptor beta chain described here comes from a study of blood T cell repertoires in COVID-19. Assay: immunoSEQ multiplex PCR; the TCRdb copy retains only in-frame clones and omits some. The repertoire has approximately 94,000 clones, around 90% of them found once; the top ten carry around 4%. The sample holds one count of this clone. This CDR3 has 12 amino acids. Germline V CDR1 and CDR2: GTSNPN, SVGIG (reference sequence). Trimming removed 5 bases from V and 5 bases from J; junction bases left unmatched: 4. The chain has TRBV30 and TRBJ1-1; 8 nucleotides align to TRBD1. This TCR came from a woman aged 50 to 60 in a cohort sampled during active COVID-19. Sequencing was carried out using peripheral blood. Here the CDR3 DNA reads TGTGCCTGGGCGACAGGGGATACTGAAGCTTTCTTT. Translated: CAWATGDTEAFF.